Listed below are T cell receptor beta chains from one sample, sequenced in a study of control samples from healthy donors and cancer patients. The table came from immunoSEQ multiplex PCR; TCRdb's copy has only in-frame clones and leaves some out. The sample shows about 96,000 clones, more than 85% of them seen only once. Input material: blood. These receptors originate from a man aged 18 to 30 in good health. Each CDR3 is given with its conserved first and last residue. D genes are given only for firm matches. Where a row states a size, it is once, few, many or the class of an expanded clone; other rows omit it.

V	D	size	J	DNA	CDR3
TRBV12-1	-	-	TRBJ1-3	TGTGCCAGCAGCTTACCGGGACAGGAAATAAGCTCTGGAAACACCATATATTTT	CASSLPGQEISSGNTIYF
TRBV6-5	-	-	TRBJ2-4	TGTGCCAGCACAGTGGGCAAAAACATTCAGTACTTC	CASTVGKNIQYF
TRBV18	TRBD1	-	TRBJ2-5	TGTGCCAGCTCACCACCTTCCGGACAGGGGGCTCAAGAGACCCAGTACTTC	CASSPPSGQGAQETQYF
TRBV6-2/TRBV6-3	-	-	TRBJ2-1	TGTGCCAGCAGTTACTCGGGACTTTACAATGAGCAGTTCTTC	CASSYSGLYNEQFF
TRBV19	TRBD2	-	TRBJ2-7	TGTGCCAGTAGTATAGGCTGGCGGGAGGGCCGTTACGAGCAGTACTTC	CASSIGWREGRYEQYF
TRBV12-5	-	-	TRBJ1-5	TGTGCTAGTGGTTTCAGGTTAGATCAGCCCCAGCATTTT	CASGFRLDQPQHF
TRBV5-4	-	once	TRBJ2-7	TGTGCCAGCAGTCCCGAGGGGATAGGGCGGGGCCCTTACGAGCAGTACTTC	CASSPEGIGRGPYEQYF
TRBV5-8	TRBD1	-	TRBJ1-1	TGTGCCAGCAGCCCAACGTCGAGACAGGGGGAGAACACTGAAGCTTTCTTT	CASSPTSRQGENTEAFF
TRBV5-6	TRBD1	-	TRBJ2-3	TGTGCCAGCAGGCGACAGGGGTGGGCAGATACGCAGTATTTT	CASRRQGWADTQYF
TRBV4-1	TRBD1	once	TRBJ2-7	TGCGCCAGCAGCCTATCGACAGGGTTGTCCTACGAGCAGTACTTC	CASSLSTGLSYEQYF
TRBV15	-	-	TRBJ1-2	TGTGCCACCAGCAGTAGGGCCCAAAAAGCCTATGGCTACACCTTC	CATSSRAQKAYGYTF
TRBV7-8	-	-	TRBJ1-3	TGTGCCAGCAGCTTATCTTTGGGGTGGCCTGGAAACACCATATATTTT	CASSLSLGWPGNTIYF
TRBV4-2	-	-	TRBJ2-1	TGTGCCAGCAGCCAAGATTTGTCAGGGAACTCCTACAATGAGCAGTTCTTC	CASSQDLSGNSYNEQFF
TRBV19	-	-	TRBJ1-4	TGTGCCAGTAGTATGGGGGAGACTAATGAAAAACTGTTTTTT	CASSMGETNEKLFF
TRBV7-9	TRBD2	-	TRBJ2-1	TGTGCCAGCAGCTTAGCTAGCGGGAATGAGCAGTTCTTC	CASSLASGNEQFF